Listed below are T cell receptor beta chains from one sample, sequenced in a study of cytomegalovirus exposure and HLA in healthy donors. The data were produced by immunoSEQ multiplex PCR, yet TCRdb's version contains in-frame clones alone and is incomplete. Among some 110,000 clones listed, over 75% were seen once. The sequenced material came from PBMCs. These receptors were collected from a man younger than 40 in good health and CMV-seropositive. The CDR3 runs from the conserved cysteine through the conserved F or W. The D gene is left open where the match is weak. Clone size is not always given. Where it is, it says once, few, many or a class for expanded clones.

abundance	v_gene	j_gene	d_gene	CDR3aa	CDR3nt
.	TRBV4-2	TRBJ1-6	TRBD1	CASSQDFGDRRSNSPLHF	TGTGCCAGCAGCCAAGATTTCGGGGACAGGCGGAGTAATTCACCCCTCCACTTT
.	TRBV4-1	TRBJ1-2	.	CASTMGGTDGYTF	TGCGCCAGCACGATGGGCGGGACCGATGGCTACACCTTC
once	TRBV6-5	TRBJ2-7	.	CASSYSLALTYEQYF	TGTGCCAGCAGTTACTCGTTAGCGCTGACCTACGAGCAGTACTTC
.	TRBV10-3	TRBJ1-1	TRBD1	CAISETGEDTEAFF	TGTGCCATCAGTGAGACAGGGGAGGACACTGAAGCTTTCTTT
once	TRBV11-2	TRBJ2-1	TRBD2	CASSSSGGAGEQFF	TGTGCCAGCAGCTCGAGCGGGGGGGCGGGTGAGCAGTTCTTC
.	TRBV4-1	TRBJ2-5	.	CASSQEARGLETQYF	TGCGCCAGCAGCCAAGAAGCCCGCGGGTTGGAGACCCAGTACTTC
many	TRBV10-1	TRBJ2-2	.	CASSFGGNTGELFF	TGCGCCAGCAGCTTCGGGGGGAACACCGGGGAGCTGTTTTTT
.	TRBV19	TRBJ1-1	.	CASSRSGGRYYTEAFF	TGTGCCAGTAGTCGGTCGGGGGGCCGTTACTACACTGAAGCTTTCTTT
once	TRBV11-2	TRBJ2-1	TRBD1	CASSDGTGNYNEQFF	TGTGCCAGCAGCGACGGGACAGGGAACTACAATGAGCAGTTCTTC
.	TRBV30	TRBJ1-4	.	CAWRRTVGFATNEKLFF	TGTGCCTGGAGGAGGACAGTTGGGTTTGCAACTAATGAAAAACTGTTTTTT
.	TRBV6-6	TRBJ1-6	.	CASSYGRGAENSPLHF	TGTGCCAGCAGTTACGGCAGGGGCGCGGAGAATTCACCCCTCCACTTT
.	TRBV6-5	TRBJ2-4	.	CASRSERGKNIQYF	TGTGCCAGCAGGTCGGAGCGAGGTAAAAACATTCAGTACTTC
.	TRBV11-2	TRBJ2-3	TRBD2	CASSLDYCGGTYTDTQYF	TGTGCCAGCAGCTTAGATTATTGCGGGGGGACATACACAGATACGCAGTATTTT
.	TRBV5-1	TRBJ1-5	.	CASSLVGGMDQPQHF	TGCGCCAGCAGCTTGGTCGGGGGTATGGATCAGCCCCAGCATTTT
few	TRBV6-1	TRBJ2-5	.	CASSPRVNAQETQYF	TGTGCCAGCAGCCCCCGAGTCAACGCCCAAGAGACCCAGTACTTC
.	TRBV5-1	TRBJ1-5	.	CASSLDRNQPQHF	TGCGCCAGCAGCTTGGACAGGAATCAGCCCCAGCATTTT
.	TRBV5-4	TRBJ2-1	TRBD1	CASRVDRGKNEQFF	TGTGCCAGCAGAGTGGACAGGGGTAAAAATGAGCAGTTCTTC
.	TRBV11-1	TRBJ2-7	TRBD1	CASSLRDRGEQYF	TGTGCCAGCAGCCTCCGGGACAGGGGCGAGCAGTACTTC
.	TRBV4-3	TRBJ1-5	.	CASSPSSQGLGQPQHF	TGCGCCAGCAGCCCCTCCTCGCAGGGTTTAGGTCAGCCCCAGCATTTT
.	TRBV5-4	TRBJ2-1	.	CASSLAGGNEQFF	TGTGCCAGCAGCTTGGCCGGAGGAAATGAGCAGTTCTTC
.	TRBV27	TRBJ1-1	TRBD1	CASSPGQGARTEAFF	TGTGCCAGCAGTCCGGGACAGGGGGCGCGCACTGAAGCTTTCTTT